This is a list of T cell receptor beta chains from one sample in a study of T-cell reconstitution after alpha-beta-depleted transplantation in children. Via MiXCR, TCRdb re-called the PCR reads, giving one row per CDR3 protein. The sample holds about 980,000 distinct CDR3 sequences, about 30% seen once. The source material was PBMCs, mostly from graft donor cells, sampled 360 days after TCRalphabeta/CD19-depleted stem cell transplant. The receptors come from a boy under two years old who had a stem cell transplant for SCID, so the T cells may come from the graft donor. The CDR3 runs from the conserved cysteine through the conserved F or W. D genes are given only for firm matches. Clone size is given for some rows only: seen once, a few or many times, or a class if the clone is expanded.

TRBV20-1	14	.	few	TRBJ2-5	TGCAGTGCTAGAGATCCCGGGATCCAAGAGACCCAGTACTTC	CSARDPGIQETQYF
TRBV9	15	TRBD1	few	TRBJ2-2	TGTGCCAGCAGCAACAGACAGGGCGACACCGGGGAGCTGTTTTTT	CASSNRQGDTGELFF
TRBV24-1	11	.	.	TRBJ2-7	TGTGCCACCGGGGTAACCTACGAGCAGTACTTC	CATGVTYEQYF
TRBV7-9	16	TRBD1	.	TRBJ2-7	TGTGCCAGCAGCCCCCCCGGGACAGGCCGTGTTTACGAGCAGTACTTC	CASSPPGTGRVYEQYF
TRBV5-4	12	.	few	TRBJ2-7	TGTGCCAGCAGCTCCTTTCCCTACGAGCAGTACTTC	CASSSFPYEQYF
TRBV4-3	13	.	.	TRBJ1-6	TGCGCCAGCAGCCAAGCTTGGAGTTCACCCCTCCACTTT	CASSQAWSSPLHF
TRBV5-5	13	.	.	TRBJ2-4	TGTGCCAGCAGCTTGTGGCAGGGGAACATTCAGTACTTC	CASSLWQGNIQYF
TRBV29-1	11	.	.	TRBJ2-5	TGCAGCGTTGAAGGGTCGGGGGCCCAGTACTTC	CSVEGSGAQYF
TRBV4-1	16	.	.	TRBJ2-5	TGCGCCAGCAGCCAAGGAGTCCGGACAACTCAAGAGACCCAGTACTTC	CASSQGVRTTQETQYF
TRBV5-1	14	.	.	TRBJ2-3	TGCGCCAGCAGCGCCCCCACGGCCACAGATACGCAGTATTTT	CASSAPTATDTQYF
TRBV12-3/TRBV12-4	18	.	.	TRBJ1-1	TGTGCCAGCAACCCTGGTGCGCGTTGGGGGCGCGGGAACACTGAAGCTTTCTTT	CASNPGARWGRGNTEAFF
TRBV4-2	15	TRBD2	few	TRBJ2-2	TGTGCCAGCAGCCAAGGCGGGGGGGCAACCGGGGAGCTGTTTTTT	CASSQGGGATGELFF
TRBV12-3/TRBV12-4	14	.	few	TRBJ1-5	TGTGCCAGCAGTCTCGGACGGTACTCTCAGCCCCAGCATTTT	CASSLGRYSQPQHF
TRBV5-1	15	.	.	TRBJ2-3	TGCGCCAGCAGCCTATGGGTCATGGAGGGAGATACGCAGTATTTT	CASSLWVMEGDTQYF
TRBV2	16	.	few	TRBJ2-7	TGTGCCAGCAGTCCCTATCCGCCCGACAGTGCCTACGAGCAGTACTTC	CASSPYPPDSAYEQYF
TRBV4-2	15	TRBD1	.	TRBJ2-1	TGTGCCAGCAGCCAATCGGGACAGGGTAAAAATGAGCAGTTCTTC	CASSQSGQGKNEQFF
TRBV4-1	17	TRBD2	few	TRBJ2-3	TGCGCCAGCAGCCAACCGGAGCGGGGGGGAGGCACAGATACGCAGTATTTT	CASSQPERGGGTDTQYF
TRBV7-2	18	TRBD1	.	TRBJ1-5	TGTGCCAGCAGCTTAGACGGGGTGGGGACAGGGACCAATCAGCCCCAGCATTTT	CASSLDGVGTGTNQPQHF
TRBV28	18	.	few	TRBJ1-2	TGTGCCAGCATCACCTCCCCAGGGGCGAAGGAATCTAACTATGGCTACACCTTC	CASITSPGAKESNYGYTF
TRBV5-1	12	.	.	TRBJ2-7	TGCGCCAGCAGCTTGCCCAGCAGCGAGCAGTACTTC	CASSLPSSEQYF
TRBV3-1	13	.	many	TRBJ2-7	TGTGCCAGCAGCCACCGCAGGGTCTACGAGCAGTACTTC	CASSHRRVYEQYF
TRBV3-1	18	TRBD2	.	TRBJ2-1	TGTGCCAGCAGCCATCCCACAACCGGGACTACCTCCTACAATGAGCAGTTCTTC	CASSHPTTGTTSYNEQFF
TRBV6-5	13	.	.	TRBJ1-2	TGTGCCAGCAGTTATGGGGGCCCCTATGGCTACACCTTC	CASSYGGPYGYTF
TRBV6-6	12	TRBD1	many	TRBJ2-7	TGTGCCAGCAGACAGGGGAGCGGCGAGCAGTACTTC	CASRQGSGEQYF
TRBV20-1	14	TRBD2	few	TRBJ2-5	TGCAGTGCCGACCTAGCGGGGGTCCAAGAGACCCAGTACTTC	CSADLAGVQETQYF
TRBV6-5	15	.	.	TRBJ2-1	TGTGCCAGCAGTTCCGGTACTCGGGGGACCAATGAGCAGTTCTTC	CASSSGTRGTNEQFF
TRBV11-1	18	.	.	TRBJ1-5	TGTGCCAGCAGCTCGGTTTTAATCAGGGATGGGGAAAATCAGCCCCAGCATTTT	CASSSVLIRDGENQPQHF
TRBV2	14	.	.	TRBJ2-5	TGTGCCAGCAGTTCCGGGCCGATAAAAGAGACCCAGTACTTC	CASSSGPIKETQYF
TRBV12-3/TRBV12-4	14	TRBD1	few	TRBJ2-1	TGTGCCAGCACCAGGACAGGCTCCTACAATGAGCAGTTCTTC	CASTRTGSYNEQFF
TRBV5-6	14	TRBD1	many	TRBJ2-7	TGTGCCAGCAGGAGGACAGGGGGACACTACGAGCAGTACTTC	CASRRTGGHYEQYF
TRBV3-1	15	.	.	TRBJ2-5	TGTGCCAGCAGCGGATTCGGCAGAAGCCAAGAGACCCAGTACTTC	CASSGFGRSQETQYF
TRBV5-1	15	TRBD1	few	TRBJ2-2	TGCGCCAGCAGCTCCGACAGGGTTCGTACCGGGGAGCTGTTTTTT	CASSSDRVRTGELFF
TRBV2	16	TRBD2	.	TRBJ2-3	TGTGCCAGCAGCCATCTAGGACTAGCGGGTTCAGATACGCAGTATTTT	CASSHLGLAGSDTQYF
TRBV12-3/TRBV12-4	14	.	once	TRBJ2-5	TGTGCCAGCAGTTTACTCTGGGGGGGCGAGACCCAGTACTTC	CASSLLWGGETQYF
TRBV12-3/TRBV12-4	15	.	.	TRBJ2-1	TGTGCCAGCAGTTTATACAGGAGGGGATACAATGAGCAGTTCTTC	CASSLYRRGYNEQFF
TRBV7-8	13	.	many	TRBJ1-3	TGTGCCAGCAGCTTAGACAGGGGAAACACCATATATTTT	CASSLDRGNTIYF
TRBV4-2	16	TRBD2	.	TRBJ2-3	TGTGCCAGCAGCCGGCGGCGGGGGTTTAGCACAGATACGCAGTATTTT	CASSRRRGFSTDTQYF
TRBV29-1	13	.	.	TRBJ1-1	TGCAGCGTTGAAGACACCCCGAACACTGAAGCTTTCTTT	CSVEDTPNTEAFF
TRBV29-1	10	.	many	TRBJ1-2	TGCAGCGTTGGGAATTATGGCTACACCTTC	CSVGNYGYTF
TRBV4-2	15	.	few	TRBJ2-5	TGTGCCAGCAGCCCTGAAGAGAGGTCCGGGGAGACCCAGTACTTC	CASSPEERSGETQYF
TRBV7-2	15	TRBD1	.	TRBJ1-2	TGTGCCAGCAGCTTAATGGGACAGGGGGCGTATGGCTACACCTTC	CASSLMGQGAYGYTF
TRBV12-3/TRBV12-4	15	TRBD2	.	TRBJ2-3	TGTGCCAGCAGCGGACTAGCGGGGTACACAGATACGCAGTATTTT	CASSGLAGYTDTQYF